One and the same sample provided the 22 T cell receptor beta chains below, sequenced in a study of technical replicates of blood from several donors. Repertoires were generated with immunoSEQ multiplex PCR, while TCRdb's copy carries only in-frame clones and drops some. The sample lists roughly 40,000 clones; around 97% were seen once. Specimen: T cells isolated from PBMCs. All receptors derive from a human donor in good health.

The chain employs TRBV6-5 and TRBJ1-1; D not resolved. Trimming removed 7 bases from V and 3 bases from J, with 12 bases in between. This CDR3 region has 13 residues. Germline CDR1 and CDR2: MNHEY and SVGAGI. The CDR3 protein is CASIRARDTEAFF. The CDR3 DNA reads as TGTGCCAGCATAAGGGCGCGGGACACTGAAGCTTTCTTT.

The chain recombines TRBV6-1 with TRBJ2-7; 8 nucleotides match TRBD1. The CDR3 has 13 residues. Germline lookup yields CDR1 MNHNS and CDR2 SASEGT. J was trimmed by 3 bases and V by 6 bases; bases with no gene match: 4. This CDR3 is CASRGQVFYEQYF. The CDR3 DNA is TGTGCCAGCAGGGGACAGGTTTTCTACGAGCAGTACTTC.

This sequence joins TRBV10-3 and TRBJ1-1, with a possible D match to TRBD1 (5 bases). The V and J ends lost 7 bases and 0 bases respectively, with 9 bases between them. The CDR3 runs to 13 residues. From germline, CDR1 is ENHRY and CDR2 SYGVKD. CDR3 DNA: TGTGCCATCAAGACAGCTTTGAACACTGAAGCTTTCTTT. Protein: CAIKTALNTEAFF.

There are a few counts of this clone. The V gene is TRBV7-2, the J gene TRBJ2-7; D uncertain. Trimming shortened V by 5 bases and J by 1 base, and 12 bases separated the two germline ends. The germline gives CDR1 SGHTA, CDR2 FQGNSA. The CDR3 spans 14 residues. CDR3 nucleotides: TGTGCCAGCAGCCTCTCGTCACTATCCTACGAGCAGTACTTC. Translated: CASSLSSLSYEQYF.

The genes are TRBV9 and TRBJ2-7; D gene unclear. CDR3 size: 14 residues. Trimming took off 4 bases at V and 4 bases at J, with 15 bases between the two ends. Germline CDR1 SGDLS, CDR2 YYNGEE. The CDR3 coding sequence is TGTGCCAGCAGCCCCTTGGCGGAGCCATACGAGCAGTACTTC. It translates to CASSPLAEPYEQYF.

V usage is TRBV10-3 and J usage is TRBJ2-5; 7 bases line up with TRBD1. This CDR3 contains 13 residues. Per germline, CDR1 ENHRY and CDR2 SYGVKD. V gave up 4 bases and J gave up 5 bases; unmatched junction bases: 4. The CDR3 reads CAISAGQYETQYF. As DNA, the CDR3 is TGTGCCATCAGTGCGGGACAGTACGAGACCCAGTACTTC.

This rearrangement joins TRBV18 to TRBJ1-5; 7 bases are shared with TRBD1. With V trimmed by 3 bases and J by 7 bases, 6 bases remained unmatched. The CDR3 loop spans 14 amino acids. CDR1 and CDR2 from the germline V gene are KGHSH and LQKENI. The CDR3 nucleotides read TGTGCCAGCTCACCTGACGACAGGGTCCAGCCCCAGCATTTT. This codes for CASSPDDRVQPQHF.

This clone was found once. This chain uses TRBV4-1 with TRBJ2-7; no reliable D call. Trimming cost V 0 bases and J 2 bases, with 8 bases left between them. The CDR3 extends over 14 amino acids. Looked up from germline, CDR1 is MGHRA and CDR2 is YSYEKL. The CDR3 region is CASSQDDKAYEQYF. The CDR3 DNA sequence: TGCGCCAGCAGCCAAGACGACAAAGCCTACGAGCAGTACTTC.

The chain joins TRBV7-8 to TRBJ2-7; 8 bases line up with TRBD1. V shed 5 bases and J 2 bases; nucleotides not matched to a gene: 2. Per the germline V gene, CDR1 is SGHVS and CDR2 is FQNEAQ. The CDR3 extends over 13 amino acids. The CDR3 here is CASSVDRAYEQYF. CDR3 in DNA: TGTGCCAGCAGCGTGGACAGGGCCTACGAGCAGTACTTC. Variable domain in full (rest from reference TRBV7-8 and TRBJ2-7): GAGVSQSPRYKVAKRGQDVALRCDPISGHVSLFWYQQALGQGPEFLTYFQNEAQLDKSGLPSDRFFAERPEGSVSTLKIQRTQQEDSAVYLCASSVDRAYEQYFGPGTRLTVT.

V usage is TRBV18 and J usage is TRBJ2-3; a weak D match, TRBD2 (6 bases). Germline loops: CDR1 KGHSH, CDR2 LQKENI. Trimming left V 3 bases short and J 2 bases short, with 12 bases between. This CDR3 contains 15 residues. The CDR3 DNA follows: TGTGCCAGCTCACCTCCAAGCGGGCCCACAGATACGCAGTATTTT. Encoded protein: CASSPPSGPTDTQYF.

This chain connects TRBV5-8 to TRBJ1-4; D may be TRBD1 (5 bases). V was trimmed by 0 bases and J by 0 bases, leaving 9 bases between them. CDR3 size: 16 residues. CDR1 is SGHTS and CDR2 is YDEGEE in the germline V gene. CDR3 bases: TGTGCCAGCAGCTTGGGACAGTTTGCAACTAATGAAAAACTGTTTTTT. Protein: CASSLGQFATNEKLFF.

J is TRBJ2-7 and V is TRBV28, with D unclear. Germline V lookup: CDR1 MDHEN, CDR2 SYDVKM. The ends were cut back, 6 bases at V and 0 bases at J, with 15 bases in the middle. CDR3 length: 15 residues. As DNA, the CDR3 is TGTGCCAGCAGCGCAGAGCGTTACATCTCCTACGAGCAGTACTTC. It is translated as CASSAERYISYEQYF.

V and J are TRBV9 and TRBJ2-1, with 7 bases fitting TRBD2. CDR3 length equals 15 residues. J lost 4 bases, V lost 4 bases, and 8 bases had no gene match. Germline V gives CDR1 SGDLS, CDR2 YYNGEE. The CDR3 is CASSPYGGIYNEQFF. In DNA, the CDR3 is TGTGCCAGCAGCCCCTACGGGGGGATTTACAATGAGCAGTTCTTC.

The chain has TRBV5-1 and TRBJ1-1; D unclear. Germline CDR1 reads SGHRS; CDR2 reads YFSETQ. Trimming took 1 base from V and 5 from J, leaving 12 bases between them. CDR3 size: 14 residues. The DNA of the CDR3 is TGCGCCAGCAGCTTGACCGGGGTTGGAACTGAAGCTTTCTTT. Its translation is CASSLTGVGTEAFF. Filled out from reference TRBV5-1 and TRBJ1-1, the complete variable domain reads KAGVTQTPRYLIKTRGQQVTLSCSPISGHRSVSWYQQTPGQGLQFLFEYFSETQRNKGNFPGRFSGRQFSNSRSEMNVSTLELGDSALYLCASSLTGVGTEAFFGQGTRLTVV.

CDR3: CATGLAGSYNEQFF. DNA for the CDR3: TGTGCCACTGGTCTAGCGGGGTCCTACAATGAGCAGTTCTTC. The genes are TRBV15 and TRBJ2-1, with 9 bases lining up with TRBD2. Germline V gives CDR1 LNHNV, CDR2 YYDKDF (reference sequence). The V segment lost 9 bases and the J segment 1 base; nucleotides outside the gene matches: 4. This CDR3 has 14 residues.

The chain recombines TRBV6-5 with TRBJ1-3; TRBD1 is a possible D gene (6 bases). CDR1 is MNHEY and CDR2 is SVGAGI in the germline V gene. V gave up 5 bases and J gave up 4 bases, with 15 bases separating them. The CDR3 extends over 15 amino acids. This CDR3 reads CASSLTGSGGNTIYF. The CDR3 DNA sequence: TGTGCCAGCAGTCTTACAGGGTCGGGAGGAAACACCATATATTTT.

The V gene is TRBV4-3, the J gene TRBJ2-5; TRBD1 agrees at 7 bases. The CDR3 has 16 residues. V dropped 1 base and J dropped 1; count of bases not matched to a gene: 6. CDR1 is LGHNA, CDR2 YSLEER, per germline. CDR3 in amino acids: CASSQAGTVPQETQYF. CDR3 bases: TGCGCCAGCAGCCAAGCCGGGACAGTACCCCAAGAGACCCAGTACTTC.

The chain has TRBV7-3 and TRBJ1-1, with TRBD1 identical over 8 bases. V shed 2 bases and J 4 bases; nucleotides not matched to a gene: 3. CDR1 SGHTA and CDR2 FQGTGA come from the germline V gene. The CDR3 loop spans 14 amino acids. The CDR3 sequence is CASSLQGAGTEAFF. CDR3 coding DNA: TGTGCCAGCAGCTTACAGGGGGCAGGCACTGAAGCTTTCTTT.

The chain employs TRBV6-1 and TRBJ2-7, with TRBD1 matching 8 bases. Germline V gene lookup returns CDR1 MNHNS and CDR2 SASEGT. CDR3 length: 13 residues. Trimming took 8 bases from V and 7 from J; bases not matched to a gene: 10. The CDR3 nucleotides are TGTGCCAGCCTAGACAGGGGCCTTTTGGAGCAGTACTTC. Translated: CASLDRGLLEQYF.

This clone was counted once. This sequence joins TRBV6-5 and TRBJ2-1; TRBD2 aligns across 9 bases. CDR3 length: 15 amino acids. Trimming at V came to 2 bases and at J to 6 bases, leaving 5 bases not matched to a gene. CDR1 and CDR2 (germline): MNHEY, SVGAGI. DNA of the CDR3: TGTGCCAGCAGTTACGCGGGACTAGCCGCCAATGAGCAGTTCTTC. It translates to CASSYAGLAANEQFF.

This clone has only one observation. The rearrangement uses TRBV11-2 and TRBJ1-4; D is possibly TRBD1 (5 bases). The CDR3 has 17 amino acids. Germline V gene data show CDR1 as SGHAT and CDR2 as FQNNGV. The V gene lost 4 bases and the J gene lost 0 bases, with 15 bases spanning the gap. Here the CDR3 DNA reads TGTGCCAGCAGCTCGGGGGGATCAGCGGCAACTAATGAAAAACTGTTTTTT. It translates to CASSSGGSAATNEKLFF.

The rearrangement joins TRBV4-3 to TRBJ2-7; the D is unclear. This CDR3 contains 14 residues. The germline CDR1 and CDR2 sequences are LGHNA and YSLEER. The V and J ends lost 1 base and 0 bases respectively, with 7 bases between them. In DNA, the CDR3 is TGCGCCAGCAGCCAAGTGCTGAGCTCCTACGAGCAGTACTTC. It is translated as CASSQVLSSYEQYF.